This passage covers 27 T cell receptor beta chains from one sample sequenced in a study of identical twins. TCRdb processed the 5' RACE reads anew with MiXCR; each CDR3 protein has one entry. The sample carries 540,000 or so distinct CDR3 sequences, around 20% recorded once. Separately, the same data were catalogued under a study of yellow fever vaccine responses in identical twins.

The sample taken for sequencing was CD4+ T cells sorted from blood. The receptors were sampled from a woman aged 18-35 years in good health.

This clonotype was observed a few times. Here the CDR3 reads CASSLGLAFINEQFF. In DNA, the CDR3 is TGTGCCAGCAGCTTGGGGCTAGCTTTCATCAATGAGCAGTTCTTC. The chain recombines TRBV7-3 with TRBJ2-1, with D perhaps TRBD1 or TRBD2 (5 bases each). CDR3 length: 15 residues. The ends were cut back, 3 bases at V and 6 bases at J, with 15 bases in the middle. Germline CDR1 is SGHTA and CDR2 is FQGTGA.

The gene calls are TRBV10-3 and TRBJ1-5; D not resolved. Deletions cut 10 bases from V and 3 bases from J, with 13 bases between. Germline V gives CDR1 ENHRY, CDR2 SYGVKD. The CDR3 runs 13 residues. The CDR3 loop is CATKGTYNQPQHF. The DNA for the CDR3 is TGTGCCACCAAAGGCACCTACAATCAGCCCCAGCATTTT.

The chain uses TRBV5-1 and TRBJ2-3; either TRBD1 or TRBD2 may fit D (5 bases each). The germline gives CDR1 SGHRS, CDR2 YFSETQ. The CDR3 is made up of 13 amino acids. Trimming cost V 3 bases and J 6 bases, with 11 bases left between them. In DNA form, the CDR3 reads TGCGCCAGCAGCTCAGGGACCGCCGATACGCAGTATTTT. Protein: CASSSGTADTQYF.

This clonotype has just a few counts. J is TRBJ2-7 and V is TRBV12-3 or TRBV12-4, with a tentative D call TRBD1 (5 bases). The CDR3 is 13 amino acids. Trimming removed 7 bases from V and 2 bases from J, with 12 bases in between. The CDR3 is CASNWGSTYEQYF. In DNA, the CDR3 is TGTGCCAGCAACTGGGGCAGTACCTACGAGCAGTACTTC.

This clonotype showed up just a few times. The chain joins TRBV3-1 to TRBJ2-1, with 14 nucleotides matching TRBD2. This CDR3 is built from 16 residues. Germline trimming cut 1 base from V and 7 bases from J; bases unmatched to any gene: 3. Germline V CDR1 and CDR2: LGHDT, YNNKEL (reference sequence). CDR3 in amino acids: CASSQGLAGGLNEQFF. The CDR3 DNA reads TGTGCCAGCAGCCAAGGACTAGCGGGGGGGCTGAATGAGCAGTTCTTC.

This clonotype has at least ten counts. The CDR3 sequence: CAIKRDKVTDTQYF. The CDR3 DNA reads TGTGCCATCAAGAGGGACAAGGTCACAGATACGCAGTATTTT. This sequence joins TRBV10-3 and TRBJ2-3; possible D gene TRBD1, 6 bases. V lost 7 bases and J lost 2, with 13 bases in between. Germline-derived CDR1 and CDR2 are ENHRY and SYGVKD. The CDR3 covers 14 residues.

Regarding this clonotype: Relative to the germline gene, one junction end is altered; a read error may explain this. The rearrangement joins TRBV20-1 to TRBJ1-1; TRBD1 might be the D (6 bases). Germline assignment: CDR1 DFQATT and CDR2 SNEGSKA (reference sequence). The CDR3 has 12 residues. The CDR3 sequence: CSARGGATDAFF. DNA for the CDR3: TGCAGTGCTAGAGGGGGGGCCACTGATGCTTTCTTT.

This clonotype showed up just a few times. CDR3 residues: CASSHWDRENEQFF. The CDR3 DNA follows: TGTGCCAGCAGTCATTGGGACAGGGAAAATGAGCAGTTCTTC. The J gene is TRBJ2-1, the V gene TRBV12-3 or TRBV12-4, with 9 bases matching TRBD1. Trimming took 5 bases from V and 7 from J; bases not matched to a gene: 6. CDR3 length: 14 amino acids.

The V call is TRBV5-1, the J call TRBJ1-1, with D unclear. CDR1 is SGHRS and CDR2 is YFSETQ in the germline V gene. Trimming removed 1 base at V and 5 bases at J, with 15 bases between. The CDR3 has 15 residues. The CDR3 DNA is TGCGCCAGCAGCTTGCGGTCGGAGATCGATACTGAAGCTTTCTTT. Translated: CASSLRSEIDTEAFF.

Many counts were recorded for this clonotype. This sequence joins TRBV29-1 and TRBJ1-5, with 9 nucleotides matching TRBD1. Germline-derived CDR1 and CDR2 are SQVTM and ANQGSEA. CDR3 length: 13 residues. With 7 bases clipped from V and 6 bases from J, the junction kept 7 bases outside the gene matches. CDR3 residues: CSGGTGRGQPQHF. The DNA of the CDR3 is TGCAGCGGAGGGACAGGGAGGGGTCAGCCCCAGCATTTT.

This clonotype was detected only a few times. CDR3 region: CASSRDGFSYNSPLHF. In DNA form, the CDR3 reads TGTGCCAGCAGTCGAGATGGATTCTCCTATAATTCACCCCTCCACTTT. The genes are TRBV12-3 or TRBV12-4 and TRBJ1-6, with no clear D. This CDR3 is 16 amino acids long. V gave up 5 bases and J gave up 0 bases, with 11 bases separating them.

This clonotype has more than one count but fewer than ten. This chain links TRBV4-1 with TRBJ1-5; D uncertain. V lost 3 bases to trimming and J lost 7 bases, with 13 bases between them. Germline V gene lookup returns CDR1 MGHRA and CDR2 YSYEKL. The CDR3 runs to 14 residues. In DNA form, the CDR3 reads TGCGCCAGCAGCCAGGACCTTATACCCCAGCCCCAGCATTTT. Translation: CASSQDLIPQPQHF.

The chain carries TRBV28 and TRBJ2-6; 8 bases are shared with TRBD1. V gave up 5 bases and J gave up 4 bases; unmatched junction bases: 4. From germline, CDR1 is MDHEN and CDR2 SYDVKM. CDR3 length: 15 residues. The CDR3 reads CASSPGQGGANVLTF. The CDR3 nucleotides are TGTGCCAGCAGTCCCGGACAGGGAGGGGCCAACGTCCTGACTTTC.

In its sample, this clonotype was seen a few times. V is TRBV27 and J is TRBJ2-7; TRBD2 aligns across 10 bases. The V gene end was trimmed by 10 bases and the J gene end by 4 bases; junction bases not matched to a gene: 10. This CDR3 is 14 amino acids long. The germline V gene encodes CDR1 MNHEY and CDR2 SMNVEV (reference sequence). CDR3 loop: CATTPSGSPYEQYF. The CDR3 DNA follows: TGTGCCACCACCCCTAGCGGGAGTCCTTACGAGCAGTACTTC.

The V and J genes are TRBV12-3 or TRBV12-4 and TRBJ2-1, with D possibly TRBD2 on 5 matching bases. This CDR3 region has 15 residues. Trimming pared 5 bases from V and 4 bases from J, leaving 15 bases between. The CDR3 loop is CASSRGGVIYNEQFF. The CDR3 DNA is TGTGCCAGCAGTCGGGGTGGAGTAATATACAATGAGCAGTTCTTC.

The chain recombines TRBV27 with TRBJ2-1; possible D gene TRBD2, 6 bases. Per the germline V gene, CDR1 is MNHEY and CDR2 is SMNVEV (reference sequence). V lost 5 bases and J 10 bases, leaving 21 bases between the germline ends. The CDR3 contains 15 residues. The DNA of the CDR3 is TGTGCCAGCAGTCCCCCGGGGGTGGTCCGAGTCGAGCAGTTCTTC. This encodes CASSPPGVVRVEQFF.

This clonotype has ten or more counts. The chain joins TRBV4-1 to TRBJ1-6; D uncertain. Trimming took off 0 bases at V and 5 bases at J, with 8 bases between the two ends. The CDR3 has 15 amino acids. Germline CDR1 MGHRA, CDR2 YSYEKL. The CDR3 spells CASSQEVADNSPLHF. CDR3 coding DNA: TGCGCCAGCAGCCAAGAGGTGGCGGATAATTCACCCCTCCACTTT.

The chain joins TRBV27 to TRBJ2-7; 9 bases line up with TRBD2. V was pared by 5 bases and J by 0 bases, with 2 bases of the junction left unmatched. Germline V CDR1 and CDR2: MNHEY, SMNVEV (reference sequence). The CDR3 covers 14 residues. DNA for the CDR3: TGTGCCAGCAGTAAGCGGGGGGACTCCTACGAGCAGTACTTC. Encoded protein: CASSKRGDSYEQYF.

V usage is TRBV5-1 and J usage is TRBJ2-3, with D uncertain. The CDR3 runs 14 residues. In germline, CDR1 is SGHRS, CDR2 YFSETQ. The ends were cut back, 2 bases at V and 2 bases at J, with 9 bases in the middle. CDR3 DNA: TGCGCCAGCAGCTTTGGCGAATCCACAGATACGCAGTATTTT. It codes for CASSFGESTDTQYF.

V gene TRBV5-1 combines with J gene TRBJ1-4; the D gene is possibly TRBD1 (6 bases). Per germline, CDR1 SGHRS and CDR2 YFSETQ. V lost 3 bases and J 7 bases, leaving 22 bases between the germline ends. This CDR3 comprises 17 residues. For the CDR3, the DNA is TGCGCCAGCAGCTCAACCCCCTCAGGGGTCCAGGCTGAAAAACTGTTTTTT. This codes for CASSSTPSGVQAEKLFF.

This clonotype was detected only a few times. The chain links TRBV20-1 to TRBJ2-2, with 9 bases matching TRBD1. The CDR3 sequence is 18 residues long. CDR1 is DFQATT and CDR2 is SNEGSKA in the germline V gene (reference sequence). The V and J ends lost 0 bases and 1 base, in that order; junction bases with no gene match: 9. CDR3 bases: TGCAGTGCTAGAGATTGGCTGGGGACAGGGCAGAACACCGGGGAGCTGTTTTTT. It translates to CSARDWLGTGQNTGELFF.

The V gene is TRBV11-2, the J gene TRBJ2-1; 7 bases match TRBD2. Looked up from germline, CDR1 is SGHAT and CDR2 is FQNNGV. The CDR3 extends over 14 amino acids. J lost 5 bases, V lost 3 bases, and 4 bases had no gene match. The DNA of the CDR3 is TGTGCCAGCAGCTTCACCCGGGGGGACAATGAGCAGTTCTTC. Translation: CASSFTRGDNEQFF.

This clonotype was seen a handful of times. The chain recombines TRBV7-2 with TRBJ2-1; the match to TRBD2 covers 8 bases. Germline lookup yields CDR1 SGHTA and CDR2 FQGNSA. Losses at the gene ends were 5 bases for V and 7 bases for J; bases not matched to a gene: 7. CDR3 size: 14 residues. The CDR3 spells CASSQAGTRNEQFF. CDR3 DNA: TGTGCCAGCAGCCAAGCCGGGACTAGGAATGAGCAGTTCTTC.

This chain uses TRBV6-1 with TRBJ2-7; D remains ambiguous. The CDR3 has 14 amino acids. With 3 bases removed from V and 5 bases from J, the gap between germline ends came to 14 bases. The germline gives CDR1 MNHNS, CDR2 SASEGT. CDR3 protein: CASSDWAGRHEQYV. The CDR3 DNA is TGTGCCAGCAGTGATTGGGCAGGTCGGCACGAGCAGTACGTC.

The rearrangement uses TRBV20-1 and TRBJ2-5, with 9 nucleotides matching TRBD2. The CDR3 sequence is 16 residues long. The ends lost 6 bases at V and 5 bases at J; junction bases unmatched: 16. Germline V gives CDR1 DFQATT, CDR2 SNEGSKA (reference sequence). In nucleotides, the CDR3 is TGCAGTGCCAAGGGTATGGCGGGAGGGCTCCCGGAGACCCAGTACTTC. This translates into CSAKGMAGGLPETQYF.

This clonotype was detected only a few times. J is TRBJ1-1 and V is TRBV20-1; D unclear. The V gene lost 3 bases and the J gene lost 0 bases, with 14 bases spanning the gap. CDR1 is DFQATT, CDR2 SNEGSKA, per germline (reference sequence). This CDR3 spans 15 amino acids. The CDR3 loop reads CSARELVGVNTEAFF. Written as DNA, the CDR3 is TGCAGTGCTAGGGAACTGGTGGGAGTGAACACTGAAGCTTTCTTT.

This chain links TRBV12-3 or TRBV12-4 with TRBJ1-3; a possible D gene is TRBD1 (5 bases). Trimming removed 2 bases from V and 3 bases from J, with 11 bases in between. The CDR3 has 15 residues. CDR3 in DNA: TGTGCCAGCAGTTTATACGGGGGAGGTGGAAACACCATATATTTT. Translating gives CASSLYGGGGNTIYF.